This T cell receptor (beta chain) comes out of a study of T cells in localized non-small cell lung cancer. Study-wide results and caveats: Adjacent lung was found to contain a median about 60 of the top 100 tumor clones.

In its sample, this clone was seen once. Its antigen is unidentified. The V end lost 0 bases, the J end lost 6 bases, and 10 bases lay between the germline ends. Germline CDR1 is SGHRS and CDR2 is YFSETQ. The CDR3 is 13 residues long. Measured with immunoSEQ multiplex PCR; TCRdb has only the in-frame clones, and not every one. Of about 72,000 clones listed, around four fifths were seen once; the top ten hold roughly 13%. The TCR comes from a female donor at least 60 years old with stage I lung adenocarcinoma. This chain links TRBV5-1 with TRBJ2-7; D may correspond to TRBD1 or TRBD2 (5 bases each). This specimen consisted of peripheral blood, obtained before any cancer treatment. CDR3 in DNA: TGCGCCAGCAGCTTGGGGCAGGGACGCGAGCAGTACTTC. Protein sequence: CASSLGQGREQYF. The complete variable domain, with remaining parts taken from reference TRBV5-1 and TRBJ2-7, reads KAGVTQTPRYLIKTRGQQVTLSCSPISGHRSVSWYQQTPGQGLQFLFEYFSETQRNKGNFPGRFSGRQFSNSRSEMNVSTLELGDSALYLCASSLGQGREQYFGPGTRLTVT.